Judged by abundance, the clone carrying this T cell receptor beta chain is medium-sized (0.01 to 0.1%). Its antigen is currently unknown. With 60 Vbeta and 13 Jbeta primers, the PCR was carried out. TCRdb's copy holds only in-frame clones and misses some; the assay was immunoSEQ multiplex PCR. The profile covers more than 110,000 clones, with roughly four fifths appearing a single time and approximately 1.5% taken by the ten largest. The data stem from a study of cytomegalovirus exposure and HLA in healthy donors. About the study: Membership in the Caucasian-associated ancestry cluster was found for around four fifths of approximately 380 genotyped donors.

CDR3 length equals 14 residues. Germline loops: CDR1 WSHSY, CDR2 SAAADI. V was clipped by 7 bases and J by 5 bases; unmatched bases: 7. Whole-study findings and limits: Some TCR beta chains (about 170 of them) were listed as cytomegalovirus-associated. A later analysis linked some 17,000 TCR beta sequences to HLA alleles at 0.05 false discovery rate.

The sequenced sample was PBMCs. This clonotype originated in a man aged 25-45 years in good health and CMV-seropositive. J is TRBJ2-7 and V is TRBV10-2; 11 bases are a match to TRBD2. The CDR3 bases are TGCGCCAGCAATTTAGCGGGGGGGCTCCACGAGCAGTACTTC. Amino acid sequence: CASNLAGGLHEQYF.